A single sample gave rise to the 16 T cell receptor beta chains below, sequenced in a study of T cells after posttransplantation cyclophosphamide. Produced via immunoSEQ multiplex PCR; TCRdb's table is partial and in-frame only. The sample was found to contain 45,000 to 55,000 clones, and every one recurs. Sequences were obtained from PBMCs. These receptors all stem from a man aged 35-49 years in good health, CMV-negative, and a related stem cell transplant donor.

This clone has at least ten counts. The rearrangement joins TRBV7-8 to TRBJ2-3; 7 nucleotides align to TRBD1. With 5 bases clipped from V and 1 base from J, the junction kept 6 bases outside the gene matches. This CDR3 spans 15 amino acids. From germline, CDR1 is SGHVS and CDR2 FQNEAQ. CDR3 DNA sequence: TGTGCCAGCAGCATCCGGGACAGCCGCACAGATACGCAGTATTTT. This sequence encodes CASSIRDSRTDTQYF.

This clone was seen repeatedly, ten times or more. This chain joins TRBV7-9 and TRBJ2-7; 7 nucleotides align to TRBD1. This CDR3 comprises 17 residues. Germline-derived CDR1 and CDR2 are SEHNR and FQNEAQ (reference sequence). V shed 1 base, J shed 1 base, and the junction held 10 bases outside the gene matches. In nucleotides, the CDR3 is TGTGCCAGCAGCTTAGAATTAACAGGGGCGCTATCCTACGAGCAGTACTTC. Its protein is CASSLELTGALSYEQYF.

This clone was detected ten times or more. The chain combines TRBV4-1 with TRBJ2-1; D unclear. V was shortened by 0 bases and J by 9 bases, with 3 bases between the two germline ends. The CDR3 runs to 11 residues. The germline gives CDR1 MGHRA, CDR2 YSYEKL. The CDR3 DNA sequence: TGCGCCAGCAGCCAAGATCTTGAGCAGTTCTTC. Residues: CASSQDLEQFF.

This clone was observed at least ten times. The gene calls are TRBV2 and TRBJ2-7, with 10 nucleotides matching TRBD2. Germline trimming cut 6 bases from V and 2 bases from J; bases unmatched to any gene: 4. CDR1 and CDR2 (germline): SNHLY, FYNNEI. This CDR3 spans 14 amino acids. CDR3 nucleotides: TGTGCCAGCAGCGGACTAGCGGTAACCTACGAGCAGTACTTC. Protein: CASSGLAVTYEQYF. Using reference TRBV2 and TRBJ2-7 for the parts outside the CDR3, the full variable domain is EPEVTQTPSHQVTQMGQEVILRCVPISNHLYFYWYRQILGQKVEFLVSFYNNEISEKSEIFDDQFSVERPDGSNFTLKIRSTKLEDSAMYFCASSGLAVTYEQYFGPGTRLTVT.

This clone was found many times. CDR3 DNA sequence: TGTGCCAGTAGTCTCGGCGGGATAAACACTGAAGCTTTCTTT. It is translated as CASSLGGINTEAFF. The chain combines TRBV19 with TRBJ1-1; D is unresolved. CDR1 and CDR2 from the germline V gene are LNHDA and SQIVND (reference sequence). The CDR3 runs 14 residues. Deletions cut 5 bases from V and 2 bases from J, with 12 bases between. Drawing the rest from reference TRBV19 and TRBJ1-1, the complete variable domain is DGGITQSPKYLFRKEGQNVTLSCEQNLNHDAMYWYRQDPGQGLRLIYYSQIVNDFQKGDIAEGYSVSREKKESFPLTVTSAQKNPTAFYLCASSLGGINTEAFFGQGTRLTVV.

This clone showed up many times. The V gene is TRBV18, the J gene TRBJ2-1; 12 nucleotides agree with TRBD2. This CDR3 contains 20 residues. CDR1 is KGHSH and CDR2 is LQKENI in the germline V gene. Trimming removed 8 bases from V and 6 bases from J; junction bases left unmatched: 23. CDR3 DNA sequence: TGTGCCAGCCCGACACCGCGGCGCCCCCGACTAGCGGGAGAACTCAATGAGCAGTTCTTC. Its protein is CASPTPRRPRLAGELNEQFF.

This clone showed up many times. The chain links TRBV2 to TRBJ2-7; TRBD2 agrees at 8 bases. This CDR3 contains 14 residues. The junction had 11 bases not matched to a gene; V was cut back by 8 bases and J by 5 bases. Looked up from germline, CDR1 is SNHLY and CDR2 is FYNNEI. The CDR3 loop is CASDVSGIPHEQYF. CDR3 DNA: TGTGCCAGCGACGTTAGCGGGATCCCCCACGAGCAGTACTTC.

In its sample, this clone was seen many times. The CDR3 sequence: CASKKARGYSNQPQHF. CDR3 nucleotide sequence: TGTGCCAGCAAAAAGGCGAGGGGGTATAGCAATCAGCCCCAGCATTTT. This chain connects TRBV28 to TRBJ1-5, with a weak D call TRBD1 (6 bases). The CDR3 runs to 16 residues. The germline V and J ends were trimmed by 7 bases and 0 bases, with 16 bases remaining between them. CDR1 MDHEN and CDR2 SYDVKM come from the germline V gene.

This clone was found many times. This chain connects TRBV28 to TRBJ2-1; tentatively, D is TRBD2 (6 bases). The V gene's germline CDR1 is MDHEN and CDR2 SYDVKM. This CDR3 region has 14 residues. The ends were cut back, 10 bases at V and 5 bases at J, with 18 bases in the middle. This CDR3 reads CATKDFRENNEQFF. CDR3 DNA: TGTGCCACCAAGGATTTTCGGGAGAACAATGAGCAGTTCTTC.

At least ten counts were recorded for this clone. The rearrangement uses TRBV7-9 and TRBJ2-5, with TRBD1 matching 7 bases. V shed 0 bases and J 1 base; nucleotides not matched to a gene: 2. CDR3 length: 15 residues. Germline-derived CDR1 and CDR2 are SEHNR and FQNEAQ (reference sequence). CDR3 coding DNA: TGTGCCAGCAGCTTAGCGAGGACAGGCCAAGAGACCCAGTACTTC. This encodes CASSLARTGQETQYF.

This clone was seen many times. The chain is built from TRBV19 and TRBJ2-3, with 14 bases matching TRBD2. With 4 bases clipped from V and 4 bases from J, the junction kept 13 bases outside the gene matches. The CDR3 loop spans 19 amino acids. From germline, CDR1 is LNHDA and CDR2 SQIVND (reference sequence). CDR3 bases: TGTGCCAGTAGTACGGGACTAGCGGGAGATTTTGGAGCGGCAGATACGCAGTATTTT. Its translation: CASSTGLAGDFGAADTQYF.

This clone was seen many times. The chain employs TRBV29-1 and TRBJ1-1; tentative D call: TRBD1 (5 bases). Trimming took off 1 base at V and 1 base at J, with 7 bases between the two ends. Germline lookup yields CDR1 SQVTM and CDR2 ANQGSEA. This CDR3 has 13 residues. CDR3 protein: CSVEVGGNTEAFF. The CDR3 coding sequence is TGCAGCGTTGAAGTCGGGGGGAACACTGAAGCTTTCTTT.

This clone showed up many times. The rearrangement links TRBV6-1 to TRBJ2-2; 10 bases map to TRBD2. The V gene's germline CDR1 is MNHNS and CDR2 SASEGT. V lost 4 bases and J lost 5; bases outside the gene matches: 10. This CDR3 has 17 residues. Here the CDR3 reads CASSVLAGAGLTGELFF. The DNA of the CDR3 is TGTGCCAGCAGTGTGCTAGCGGGAGCGGGATTGACCGGGGAGCTGTTTTTT.

This clone was counted many times. Other DNA sequences in this sample translate to the same CDR3. V is TRBV18 and J is TRBJ1-3; D unclear. The length of the CDR3 is 14 residues. Germline values: CDR1 KGHSH, CDR2 LQKENI. Between the trimmed V and J ends, which lost 1 base and 2 bases, there was a span of 6 bases. The CDR3 bases are TGTGCCAGCTCACCACTGGCCACTGGAAACACCATATATTTT. It yields the protein CASSPLATGNTIYF.

This clone was picked up many times. The rearrangement uses TRBV6-6 and TRBJ2-1; unclear D gene. The V gene's germline CDR1 is MNHNY and CDR2 SVGAGI (reference sequence). V lost 0 bases, J lost 4 bases, and 4 bases lay in between. This CDR3 is 13 amino acids long. The CDR3 nucleotides are TGTGCCAGCAGTTACTCGTTATACAATGAGCAGTTCTTC. Encoded protein: CASSYSLYNEQFF.

This clone has at least ten counts. The chain uses TRBV18 and TRBJ1-3, with D unresolved. Germline V gene lookup returns CDR1 KGHSH and CDR2 LQKENI. CDR3 length: 16 residues. V was shortened by 2 bases and J by 3 bases, with 14 bases between the two germline ends. CDR3 region: CASSPESWQDGNTIYF. CDR3 nucleotide sequence: TGTGCCAGCTCACCAGAATCCTGGCAGGATGGAAACACCATATATTTT.